This TCR beta chain was sequenced for a study of T cells in Graves' hyperthyroidism and ophthalmopathy. This CDR3 comprises 14 residues. Germline-derived CDR1 and CDR2 are SGDLS and YYNGEE. Between the trimmed V and J ends, which lost 3 bases and 8 bases, there was a span of 14 bases. Amplification of TCR beta CDR3 regions used RNA as the template. HTBI primers were used for first-round RT-PCR of the TCR CDR3. TCRdb processed the multiplex PCR reads anew with MiXCR; each CDR3 protein has one entry. The repertoire has a few hundred thousand distinct CDR3 sequences, roughly 15% of them found once; the top ten carry approximately 15%. In patients aged 18 to 65, hyperthyroidism was newly diagnosed, with duration under 2 months. In this sample, this clonotype turned up a few times.

This chain joins TRBV9 and TRBJ1-4; D may be TRBD1 (6 bases). The TCR sequence derives from a woman between 35 and 50 years old with Graves' hyperthyroidism. The material sequenced was blood. The CDR3 loop is CASSAAGEREKLFF. The CDR3 DNA is TGTGCCAGCAGCGCGGCAGGGGAAAGAGAAAAACTGTTTTTT.